This T cell receptor (beta chain) derives from a study of cytomegalovirus exposure and HLA in healthy donors. Among the 110 or so subjects of the validation cohort, separate from the roughly 700-subject first cohort, were the donors. The protocol was immunoSEQ multiplex PCR, while the TCRdb copy is restricted to in-frame clones and leaves out a portion. The data hold 200,000 or so clones, with more than 80% observed a single time. In regard to this clone: The target antigen is unknown.

CDR1 MNHEY and CDR2 SVGAGI come from the germline V gene. The CDR3 spans 15 residues. The V end was cut by 6 bases, the J end by 0 bases, with 12 bases between. Findings and caveats of the study: The tendency of first-cohort TCR clusters to co-occur in the roughly 120 validation repertoires was identified by a subsequent analysis.

This clonotype originated in a man aged 18 to 30 in good health and CMV-seropositive. The sequencing sample was made of PBMCs. The chain employs TRBV6-5 and TRBJ2-1; D may be TRBD2 (6 bases). Written as DNA, the CDR3 is TGTGCCAGCAGAAGTGGGAGGAGCTCCTACAATGAGCAGTTCTTC. Translating it yields CASRSGRSSYNEQFF.